What follows are 19 T cell receptor beta chains derived from one specimen sequenced in a study of spatial heterogeneity in lung cancer. From the 5' RACE reads, TCRdb called clonotypes with MiXCR, one entry per CDR3 protein. The data contain a few thousand distinct CDR3 sequences, 8% of them singletons. Antigen specificity for these receptors is unknown. Regarding the study as a whole: Counts that tracked tumor mutation counts were those of expanded intratumoral alpha and beta TCRs.

Specified time point: sample taken at primary tumor resection. The sample in question was lung tumor tissue, obtained at surgery. These receptors originate from a male donor with early-stage non-small cell lung cancer.

The sample holds one count of this clonotype. No conserved phenylalanine or tryptophan ends this CDR3, so it is likely a read error. The rearrangement uses TRBV6-1 and TRBJ2-3; D is uncertain. This CDR3 is 16 amino acids long. Germline CDR1 reads MNHNS; CDR2 reads SASEGT. CDR3 sequence (DNA): TGTGCCAACAGTGAAACCCTGGCCTTAGCTACAGATACGCAGTATCTT. As protein: CANSETLALATDTQYL.

This clonotype was seen ten or more times. The genes are TRBV7-8 and TRBJ1-5; D possibly corresponds to TRBD1 (5 bases). The CDR3 spans 14 residues. The V and J ends lost 3 bases and 3 bases respectively, with 9 bases between them. Germline V gives CDR1 SGHVS, CDR2 FQNEAQ. This chain's CDR3 is CASSLGTDNQPQHF. The CDR3 coding sequence is TGTGCCAGCAGCTTGGGGACGGACAATCAGCCCCAGCATTTT.

This clonotype is medium-sized within its sample. The rearrangement joins TRBV9 to TRBJ2-7; a possible D gene is TRBD2 (6 bases). Germline CDR1 SGDLS, CDR2 YYNGEE. This CDR3 is built from 15 residues. With 0 bases removed from V and 3 bases from J, the gap between germline ends came to 13 bases. The CDR3 bases are TGTGCCAGCAGCGTAGAGGCTAGCGCTTTCTACGAGCAGTACTTC. Translated: CASSVEASAFYEQYF.

This clonotype was counted between two and nine times. This chain links TRBV20-1 with TRBJ2-7; TRBD1 matches 9 bases. Germline V CDR1 and CDR2: DFQATT, SNEGSKA (reference sequence). The CDR3 loop spans 16 amino acids. Germline trimming cut 2 bases from V and 5 bases from J; bases unmatched to any gene: 13. The CDR3: CSARPHTGTGIHEQYF. CDR3 bases: TGCAGTGCTAGACCCCACACCGGGACAGGGATCCACGAGCAGTACTTC.

This clonotype came up a few times. It may be a read error: a sequence one base away is much more abundant. The chain carries TRBV12-3 or TRBV12-4 and TRBJ2-6; D is unresolved. The CDR3 contains 16 residues. CDR3 DNA: TGTGCCAACAGTCCCGGCGGTGGGGCTGGGGCCAACGTCCTGACTTTC. Translated: CANSPGGGAGANVLTF.

This clonotype is judged medium-sized. The CDR3 nucleotides are TGTGCCAGTAGACGGGGTAAAAGTAGCACCGGGGAGCTGTTTTTT. Translation gives CASRRGKSSTGELFF. The chain couples TRBV19 to TRBJ2-2; D may be TRBD2 (5 bases). Deletions cut 6 bases from V and 4 bases from J, with 15 bases between. The CDR3 consists of 15 residues. Germline V gives CDR1 LNHDA, CDR2 SQIVND (reference sequence).

This clonotype is judged medium-sized. The chain links TRBV20-1 to TRBJ2-5, with a possible D match to TRBD2 (6 bases). Trimming took off 6 bases at V and 5 bases at J, with 16 bases between the two ends. The CDR3 consists of 13 residues. Germline V lookup: CDR1 DFQATT, CDR2 SNEGSKA (reference sequence). CDR3 sequence: CSALPSAIETQYF. CDR3 nucleotide sequence: TGCAGTGCCTTGCCTAGCGCGATCGAGACCCAGTACTTC.

By its share, this clonotype is medium-sized. The V gene is TRBV5-1, the J gene TRBJ1-1; D remains ambiguous. V was trimmed by 2 bases and J by 7 bases, leaving 6 bases between them. Germline CDR1 and CDR2: SGHRS and YFSETQ. The CDR3 totals 11 residues. The DNA of the CDR3 is TGCGCCAGCAGCTTCGACTTTGAAGCTTTCTTT. Translation gives CASSFDFEAFF.

CDR3 protein: CASSSSGTEAFF. CDR3 nucleotide sequence: TGTGCCAGCAGTTCCTCAGGGACTGAAGCTTTCTTT. The chain has TRBV12-3 or TRBV12-4 and TRBJ1-1; maybe TRBD1 (5 bases). The CDR3 runs to 12 residues. The V end was cut by 4 bases, the J end by 5 bases, with 8 bases between.

This clonotype qualifies as medium-sized. The chain joins TRBV29-1 to TRBJ2-7, with D hard to call. Trimming left V 7 bases short and J 3 bases short, with 13 bases between. CDR1 and CDR2 (germline): SQVTM, ANQGSEA. The CDR3 is 12 amino acids. The CDR3 protein is CSASSSGYEQYF. In DNA form, the CDR3 reads TGCAGCGCCTCGTCGTCGGGCTACGAGCAGTACTTC.

Ten or more counts support this clonotype. The chain employs TRBV6-2 or TRBV6-3 and TRBJ2-1; a weak D match, TRBD1 (6 bases). The CDR3 has 16 residues. The germline CDR1 and CDR2 sequences are MNHEY and SVGEGT. V was trimmed by 2 bases and J by 3 bases, leaving 14 bases between them. CDR3 region: CASSYKGVAYYNEQFF. Here the CDR3 DNA reads TGTGCCAGCAGTTACAAGGGGGTAGCGTACTACAATGAGCAGTTCTTC.

The table lists this clonotype with many counts. The rearrangement uses TRBV7-2 and TRBJ2-1; tentative D call: TRBD1 (8 bases). V was shortened by 6 bases and J by 9 bases, with 30 bases between the two germline ends. The germline gives CDR1 SGHTA, CDR2 FQGNSA. The CDR3 sequence is 18 residues long. CDR3 region: CASRRTRGAGQAAREQFF. CDR3 nucleotide sequence: TGTGCCAGCAGACGCACCCGGGGGGCGGGACAGGCAGCTCGTGAGCAGTTCTTC.

Within the sample, this clonotype is medium-sized. The rearrangement uses TRBV6-1 and TRBJ1-5; D remains unclear. The V end lost 3 bases, the J end lost 11 bases, and 14 bases lay between the germline ends. The CDR3 has 13 residues. Germline V gives CDR1 MNHNS, CDR2 SASEGT. The CDR3 DNA follows: TGTGCCAGCAGTGACGGGAAAGTCGCAGCCCAGCATTTT. This sequence encodes CASSDGKVAAQHF.

By share of the sample, this clonotype is medium-sized. The rearrangement uses TRBV3-1 and TRBJ2-3, with D maybe TRBD2 (5 bases). Germline values: CDR1 LGHDT, CDR2 YNNKEL (reference sequence). The CDR3 runs to 15 residues. V lost 1 base to trimming and J lost 5 bases, with 13 bases between them. This chain's CDR3 is CASSQGFGIVDTQYF. The DNA of the CDR3 is TGTGCCAGCAGCCAAGGATTCGGGATTGTAGATACGCAGTATTTT.

This clonotype is medium-sized (0.01 to 0.1%) by share. This chain connects TRBV9 to TRBJ2-5, with 7 bases fitting TRBD2. CDR1 and CDR2 from the germline V gene are SGDLS and YYNGEE. V was clipped by 3 bases and J by 1 base; unmatched bases: 12. The CDR3 has 17 amino acids. This chain's CDR3 is CASSGGGAAGVQETQYF. CDR3 DNA sequence: TGTGCCAGCAGCGGGGGAGGGGCCGCGGGCGTCCAAGAGACCCAGTACTTC.

Within the sample, this clonotype is medium-sized (0.01 to 0.1%). The V and J genes are TRBV7-9 and TRBJ2-2; D is unresolved. Trimming left V 2 bases short and J 5 bases short, with 12 bases between. The germline gives CDR1 SEHNR, CDR2 FQNEAQ (reference sequence). This CDR3 comprises 15 residues. This chain's CDR3 is CASSLQSAGTGELFF. As DNA, the CDR3 is TGTGCCAGCAGCTTACAGTCAGCTGGGACCGGGGAGCTGTTTTTT.

This clonotype has a count of ten or more. The J gene is TRBJ2-3, the V gene TRBV6-5, with TRBD1 identical over 7 bases. Germline trimming cut 8 bases from V and 3 bases from J; bases unmatched to any gene: 8. Per germline, CDR1 MNHEY and CDR2 SVGAGI. The CDR3 sequence is 14 residues long. In nucleotides, the CDR3 is TGTGCCAGCTGTCCGGGACAGCCGACAGATACGCAGTATTTT. It codes for CASCPGQPTDTQYF.

This clonotype ranks as medium-sized. The chain joins TRBV28 to TRBJ1-1, with 7 bases matching TRBD1. V lost 5 bases, J lost 1 base, and 4 bases stayed unmatched. Germline CDR1 MDHEN, CDR2 SYDVKM. CDR3 size: 14 residues. The CDR3 DNA is TGTGCCAGCAGTCGCAGGGGGGCGAACACTGAAGCTTTCTTT. This translates into CASSRRGANTEAFF.

This clonotype is labeled as medium-sized (0.01 to 0.1%). V gene TRBV3-1 combines with J gene TRBJ2-3, with 10 bases that match TRBD2. The CDR3 is made up of 16 amino acids. CDR1 and CDR2 from the germline V gene are LGHDT and YNNKEL (reference sequence). V was pared by 4 bases and J by 6 bases, with 10 bases of the junction left unmatched. The CDR3 DNA is TGTGCCAGCAGCCTCCGCCCCAGCGGGGGGGCGGATACGCAGTATTTT. This translates into CASSLRPSGGADTQYF.